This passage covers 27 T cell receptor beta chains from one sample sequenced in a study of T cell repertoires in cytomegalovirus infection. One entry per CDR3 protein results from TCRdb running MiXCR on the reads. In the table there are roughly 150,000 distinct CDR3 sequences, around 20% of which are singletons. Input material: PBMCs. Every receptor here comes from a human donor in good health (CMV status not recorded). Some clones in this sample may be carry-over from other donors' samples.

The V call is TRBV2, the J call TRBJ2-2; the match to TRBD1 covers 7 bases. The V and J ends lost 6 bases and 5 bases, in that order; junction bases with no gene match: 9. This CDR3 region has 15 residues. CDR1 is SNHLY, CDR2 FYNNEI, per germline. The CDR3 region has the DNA TGTGCCAGCAGGAACCGGGACAGAGGAACCGGGGAGCTGTTTTTT. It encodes CASRNRDRGTGELFF.

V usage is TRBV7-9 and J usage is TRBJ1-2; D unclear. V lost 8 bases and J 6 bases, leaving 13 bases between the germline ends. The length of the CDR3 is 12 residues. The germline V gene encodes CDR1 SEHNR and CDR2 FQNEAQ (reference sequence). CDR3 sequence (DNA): TGTGCCAGCTCCCCCACTCACGATGGCTACACCTTC. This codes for CASSPTHDGYTF.

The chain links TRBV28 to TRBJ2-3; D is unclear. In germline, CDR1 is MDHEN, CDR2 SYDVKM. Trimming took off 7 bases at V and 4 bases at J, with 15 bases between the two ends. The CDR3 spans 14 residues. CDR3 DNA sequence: TGTGCCAGCACTTTTCAAGGGTTTCCAGATACGCAGTATTTT. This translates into CASTFQGFPDTQYF.

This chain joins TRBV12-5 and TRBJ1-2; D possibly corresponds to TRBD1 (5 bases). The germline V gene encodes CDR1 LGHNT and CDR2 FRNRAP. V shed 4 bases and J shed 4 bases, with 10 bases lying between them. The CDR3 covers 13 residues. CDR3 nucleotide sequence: TGTGCTAGTGGTTCCGACAGCCTCTATGGCTACACCTTC. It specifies CASGSDSLYGYTF. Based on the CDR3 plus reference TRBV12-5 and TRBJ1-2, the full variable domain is DARVTQTPRHKVTEMGQEVTMRCQPILGHNTVFWYRQTMMQGLELLAYFRNRAPLDDSGMPKDRFSAEMPDATLATLKIQPSEPRDSAVYFCASGSDSLYGYTFGSGTRLTVV.

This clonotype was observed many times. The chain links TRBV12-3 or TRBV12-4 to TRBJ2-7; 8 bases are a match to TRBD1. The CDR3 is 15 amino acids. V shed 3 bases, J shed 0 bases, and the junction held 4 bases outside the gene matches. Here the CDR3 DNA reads TGTGCCAGCAGTTTCTTGGACAGGGCCTCCTACGAGCAGTACTTC. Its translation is CASSFLDRASYEQYF.

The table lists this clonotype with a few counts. The CDR3 sequence is CASISLNDEQYF. The CDR3 DNA sequence: TGTGCCAGCATCTCGCTGAACGACGAGCAGTACTTC. The genes are TRBV2 and TRBJ2-7; D is uncertain. The V end was cut by 7 bases, the J end by 5 bases, with 12 bases between. Germline CDR1 SNHLY, CDR2 FYNNEI. There are 12 residues in the CDR3.

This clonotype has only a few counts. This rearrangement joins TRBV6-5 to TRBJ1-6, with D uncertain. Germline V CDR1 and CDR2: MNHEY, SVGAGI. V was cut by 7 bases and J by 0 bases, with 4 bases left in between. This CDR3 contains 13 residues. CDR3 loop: CASTVSYNSPLHF. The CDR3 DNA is TGTGCCAGCACCGTCTCCTATAATTCACCCCTCCACTTT.

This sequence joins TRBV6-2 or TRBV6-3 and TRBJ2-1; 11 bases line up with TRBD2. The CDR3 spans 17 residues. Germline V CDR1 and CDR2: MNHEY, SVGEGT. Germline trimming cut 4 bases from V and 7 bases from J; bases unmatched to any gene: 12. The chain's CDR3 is CASSLVRLAGLRNEQFF. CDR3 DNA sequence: TGTGCCAGCAGTTTGGTAAGACTAGCGGGATTGAGAAATGAGCAGTTCTTC.

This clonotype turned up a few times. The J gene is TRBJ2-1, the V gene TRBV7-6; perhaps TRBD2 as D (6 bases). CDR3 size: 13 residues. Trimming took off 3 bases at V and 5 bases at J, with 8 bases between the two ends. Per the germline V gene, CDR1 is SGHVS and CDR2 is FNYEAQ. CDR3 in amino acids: CASSFGGNNEQFF. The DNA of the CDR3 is TGTGCCAGCAGCTTTGGCGGGAACAATGAGCAGTTCTTC.

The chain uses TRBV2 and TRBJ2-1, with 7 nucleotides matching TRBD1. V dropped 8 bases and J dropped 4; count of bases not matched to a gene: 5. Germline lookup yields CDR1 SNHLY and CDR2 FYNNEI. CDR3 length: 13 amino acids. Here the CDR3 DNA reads TGTGCCAGCGGGACAGTGTCGTACAATGAGCAGTTCTTC. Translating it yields CASGTVSYNEQFF.

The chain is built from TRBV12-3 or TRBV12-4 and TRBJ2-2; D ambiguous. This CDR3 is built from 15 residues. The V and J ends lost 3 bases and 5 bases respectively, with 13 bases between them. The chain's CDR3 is CASSFRAGPTGELFF. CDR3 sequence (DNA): TGTGCCAGCAGTTTTAGAGCCGGCCCAACCGGGGAGCTGTTTTTT.

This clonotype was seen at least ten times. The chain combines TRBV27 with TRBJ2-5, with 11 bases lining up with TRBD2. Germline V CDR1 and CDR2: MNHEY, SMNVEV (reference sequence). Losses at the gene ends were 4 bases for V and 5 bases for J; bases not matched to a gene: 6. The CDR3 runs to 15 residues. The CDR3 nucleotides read TGTGCCAGCAGTTCTCGACTAGCGGGGCGGGAGACCCAGTACTTC. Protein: CASSSRLAGRETQYF.

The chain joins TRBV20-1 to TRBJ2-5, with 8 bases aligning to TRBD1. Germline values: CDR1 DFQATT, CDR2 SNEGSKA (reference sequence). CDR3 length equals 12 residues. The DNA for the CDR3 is TGCAGCCCCGGACAGGGACAAGAGACCCAGTACTTC. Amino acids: CSPGQGQETQYF.

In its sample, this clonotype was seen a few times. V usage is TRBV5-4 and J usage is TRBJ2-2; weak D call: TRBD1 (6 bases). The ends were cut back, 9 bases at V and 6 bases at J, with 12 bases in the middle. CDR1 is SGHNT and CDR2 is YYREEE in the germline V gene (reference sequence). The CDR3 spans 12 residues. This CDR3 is CAIRQDPGELFF. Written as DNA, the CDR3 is TGTGCCATCCGACAGGACCCCGGGGAGCTGTTTTTT.

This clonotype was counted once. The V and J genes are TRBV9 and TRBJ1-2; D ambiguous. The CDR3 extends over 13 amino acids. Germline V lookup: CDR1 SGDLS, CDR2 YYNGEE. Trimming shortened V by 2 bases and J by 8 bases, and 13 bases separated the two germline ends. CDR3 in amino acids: CASSVLDGGGYTF. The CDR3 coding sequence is TGTGCCAGCAGCGTCTTAGACGGTGGGGGCTACACCTTC.

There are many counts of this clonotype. Here the CDR3 DNA reads TGTGCCAGCAGCTTATTTCTAGCGGGCACTAGCACAGATACGCAGTATTTT. It specifies CASSLFLAGTSTDTQYF. The chain joins TRBV7-2 to TRBJ2-3, with 8 bases identical to TRBD2. The germline CDR1 and CDR2 sequences are SGHTA and FQGNSA. The CDR3 consists of 17 residues. V was clipped by 2 bases and J by 0 bases; unmatched bases: 7.

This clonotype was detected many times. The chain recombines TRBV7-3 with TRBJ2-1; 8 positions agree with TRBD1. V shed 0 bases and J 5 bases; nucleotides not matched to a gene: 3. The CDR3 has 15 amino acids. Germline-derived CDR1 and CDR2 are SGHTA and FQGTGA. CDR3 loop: CASSLTQTGDNEQFF. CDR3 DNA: TGTGCCAGCAGCTTAACCCAGACAGGGGACAATGAGCAGTTCTTC.

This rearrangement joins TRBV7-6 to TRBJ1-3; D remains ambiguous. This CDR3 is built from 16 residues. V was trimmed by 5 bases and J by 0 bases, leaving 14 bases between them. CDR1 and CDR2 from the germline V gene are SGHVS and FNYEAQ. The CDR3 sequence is CASSPPAGRSGNTIYF. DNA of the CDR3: TGTGCCAGCAGCCCCCCCGCAGGCCGCTCTGGAAACACCATATATTTT. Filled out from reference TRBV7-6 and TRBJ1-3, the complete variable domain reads GAGVSQSPRYKVTKRGQDVALRCDPISGHVSLYWYRQALGQGPEFLTYFNYEAQQDKSGLPNDRFSAERPEGSISTLTIQRTEQRDSAMYRCASSPPAGRSGNTIYFGEGSWLTVV.

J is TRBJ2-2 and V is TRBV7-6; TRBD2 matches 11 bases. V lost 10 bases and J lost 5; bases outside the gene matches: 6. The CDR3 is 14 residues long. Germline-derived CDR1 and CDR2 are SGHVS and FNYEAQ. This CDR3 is CATGTSGGTGELFF. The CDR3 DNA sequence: TGTGCCACCGGAACTAGCGGGGGTACCGGGGAGCTGTTTTTT.

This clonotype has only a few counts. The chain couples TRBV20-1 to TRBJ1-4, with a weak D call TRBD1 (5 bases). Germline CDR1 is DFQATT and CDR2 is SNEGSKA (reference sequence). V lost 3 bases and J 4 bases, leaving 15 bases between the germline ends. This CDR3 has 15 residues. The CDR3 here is CSASAGTALNEKLFF. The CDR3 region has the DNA TGCAGTGCTAGTGCTGGGACTGCTCTTAATGAAAAACTGTTTTTT.

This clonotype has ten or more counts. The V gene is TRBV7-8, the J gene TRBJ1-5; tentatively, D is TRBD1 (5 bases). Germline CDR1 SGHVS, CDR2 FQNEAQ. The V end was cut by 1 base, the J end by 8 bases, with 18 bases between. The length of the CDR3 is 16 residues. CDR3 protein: CASSLGRGGLGKPQHF. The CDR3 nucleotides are TGTGCCAGCAGCTTAGGAAGGGGAGGTTTGGGGAAGCCCCAGCATTTT.

The CDR3 protein is CSVARDGNTIYF. CDR3 coding DNA: TGCAGCGTTGCCAGGGATGGAAACACCATATATTTT. The chain employs TRBV29-1 and TRBJ1-3; a weak D match, TRBD1 (5 bases). The CDR3 totals 12 residues. V was trimmed by 4 bases and J by 3 bases, leaving 7 bases between them. Germline assignment: CDR1 SQVTM and CDR2 ANQGSEA.

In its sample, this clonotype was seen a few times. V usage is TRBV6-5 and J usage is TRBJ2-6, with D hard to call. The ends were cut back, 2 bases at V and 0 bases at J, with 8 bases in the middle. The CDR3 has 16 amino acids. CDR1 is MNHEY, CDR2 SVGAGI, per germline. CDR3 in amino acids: CASSYDPSSGANVLTF. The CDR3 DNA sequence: TGTGCCAGCAGTTACGATCCCAGCTCTGGGGCCAACGTCCTGACTTTC.

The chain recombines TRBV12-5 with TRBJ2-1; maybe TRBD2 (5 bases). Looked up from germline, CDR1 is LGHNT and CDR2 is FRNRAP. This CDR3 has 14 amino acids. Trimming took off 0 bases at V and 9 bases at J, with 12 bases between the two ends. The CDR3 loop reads CASGLVVSGGEQFF. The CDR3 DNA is TGTGCTAGTGGTTTGGTAGTATCAGGAGGTGAGCAGTTCTTC.

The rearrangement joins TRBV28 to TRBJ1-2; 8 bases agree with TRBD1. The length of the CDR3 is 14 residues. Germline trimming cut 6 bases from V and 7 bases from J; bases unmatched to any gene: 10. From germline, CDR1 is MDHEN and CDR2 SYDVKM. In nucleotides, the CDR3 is TGTGCCAGCAGAAGTTCCAGGGGGCGCGGTGGCTACACCTTC. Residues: CASRSSRGRGGYTF.

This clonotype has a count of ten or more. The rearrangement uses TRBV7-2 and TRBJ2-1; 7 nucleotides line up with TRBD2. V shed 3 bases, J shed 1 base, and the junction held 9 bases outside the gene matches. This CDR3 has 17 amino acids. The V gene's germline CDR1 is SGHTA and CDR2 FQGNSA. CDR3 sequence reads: CASSFPTGGKSYNEQFF. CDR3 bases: TGTGCCAGCAGCTTCCCGACCGGGGGGAAGTCCTACAATGAGCAGTTCTTC.

Written as DNA, the CDR3 is TGTGCCAGCAGCCAAGATTGGGGGATGGGCTCTGGGGCCAACGTCCTGACTTTC. Its translation is CASSQDWGMGSGANVLTF. V and J are TRBV3-1 and TRBJ2-6; perhaps D is TRBD1 or TRBD2 (5 bases each). Per the germline V gene, CDR1 is LGHDT and CDR2 is YNNKEL (reference sequence). V was clipped by 0 bases and J by 0 bases, with 12 bases between them. This CDR3 region has 18 residues.